This T cell receptor beta chain was found in a study of T cell changes during pregnancy in multiple sclerosis (dated by TCRdb to about 2019). About the investigation overall: The study examined how the T cell repertoire changed over the course of pregnancy in women with multiple sclerosis.

Spanning cysteine to phenylalanine, the CDR3 consists of 15 amino acids. Of all the DNA, just the CDR3 is kept, 45 bases in frame from base 1. From a lookup of the germline V gene, CDR1 and CDR2 are MNHEY and SVGAGI. V and J lose 1 base and 4 bases, and a span of 13 bases separates them. Library generation was performed with the immunoSEQ multiplex PCR assay. Here the immuneACCESS table is served through TCRdb, limited to in-frame sequences with V and J called. Missing clones are a known gap in these copies; in checked studies unresolved V genes cover under half, and the rest lacks a known reason. The sample table contains tens of thousands of clones; only one count was recorded for 92% of them. The biggest ten clones account for more than 0.85% of the sample. As for this clone: No antigen is known for it. No base quality values were provided; no much bigger clone lies one nucleotide off.

The chain was built from TRBV6-5 and TRBJ1-2, and perhaps TRBD1 as D gene, on 5 matching bases. The sequence derives from a female donor with multiple sclerosis, enrolled in a pregnancy study. The sequenced sample was peripheral blood, obtained after pregnancy. The bases are TGTGCCAGCAGTTACTTAGCAGGGAATAGCTATGGCTACACCTTC. Translated, it reads CASSYLAGNSYGYTF.